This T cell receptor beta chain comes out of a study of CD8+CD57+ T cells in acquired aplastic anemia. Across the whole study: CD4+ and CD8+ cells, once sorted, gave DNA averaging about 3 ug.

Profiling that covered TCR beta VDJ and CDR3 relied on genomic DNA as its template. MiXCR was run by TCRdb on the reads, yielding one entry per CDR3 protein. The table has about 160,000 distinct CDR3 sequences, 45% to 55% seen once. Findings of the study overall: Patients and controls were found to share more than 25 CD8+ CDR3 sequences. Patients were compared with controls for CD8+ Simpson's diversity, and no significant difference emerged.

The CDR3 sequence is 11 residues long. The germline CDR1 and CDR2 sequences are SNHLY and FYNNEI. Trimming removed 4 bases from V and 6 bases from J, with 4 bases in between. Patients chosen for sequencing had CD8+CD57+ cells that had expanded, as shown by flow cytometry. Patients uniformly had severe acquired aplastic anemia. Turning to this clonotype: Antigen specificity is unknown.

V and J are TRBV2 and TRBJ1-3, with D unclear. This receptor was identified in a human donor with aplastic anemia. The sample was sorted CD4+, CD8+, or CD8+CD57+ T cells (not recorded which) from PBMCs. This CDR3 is CASSAENTIYF. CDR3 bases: TGTGCCAGCAGTGCTGAAAACACCATATATTTT.